The 9 T cell receptor beta chains in this list originate from one sample, sequenced in a study of CD8 T cells in Susac syndrome. The authors reverse transcribed roughly 0.5 to 1 ug RNA with random hexamers. Using its own MiXCR run on the immunoSEQ multiplex PCR reads, TCRdb lists one record per CDR3 protein. Among 95,000 to 150,000 distinct CDR3 sequences, around 94% were seen once, and the ten largest hold under 0.095%. Sequencing was performed on CD4+ T cells from PBMCs. The origin of the receptors is a human donor in good health.

The chain employs TRBV29-1 and TRBJ2-1; D gene ambiguous. From germline, CDR1 is SQVTM and CDR2 ANQGSEA. Trimming cost V 6 bases and J 13 bases, with 16 bases left between them. The CDR3 length is 11 residues. The CDR3 loop reads CSVSIAVGQFF. The CDR3, as DNA: TGCAGCGTCTCTATTGCGGTGGGTCAGTTCTTC.

This rearrangement joins TRBV4-1 to TRBJ2-2, with 9 bases aligning to TRBD1. The germline V gene encodes CDR1 MGHRA and CDR2 YSYEKL. The trim removed 2 bases at V and 9 bases at J, leaving 7 bases unmatched. This CDR3 comprises 15 residues. As DNA, the CDR3 is TGCGCCAGCAGCCAATGGGACAGGGATGTCCGGGAGCTGTTTTTT. It translates to CASSQWDRDVRELFF.

The rearrangement joins TRBV18 to TRBJ2-5; TRBD1 is a possible D gene (5 bases). This CDR3 region has 13 residues. The V and J ends lost 1 base and 5 bases respectively, with 8 bases between them. From germline, CDR1 is KGHSH and CDR2 LQKENI. The CDR3 DNA sequence: TGTGCCAGCTCACCACTTAAGGGGGAGACCCAGTACTTC. As protein: CASSPLKGETQYF.

V usage is TRBV7-8 and J usage is TRBJ2-2; D remains unclear. V gave up 1 base and J gave up 0 bases, with 12 bases separating them. This CDR3 spans 17 amino acids. CDR1 is SGHVS and CDR2 is FQNEAQ in the germline V gene. The CDR3: CASSLVALVSNTGELFF. The CDR3 coding sequence is TGTGCCAGCAGCTTAGTGGCCCTAGTATCGAACACCGGGGAGCTGTTTTTT.

This chain links TRBV16 with TRBJ1-1; 7 bases map to TRBD1. The J segment lost 6 bases and the V segment lost 2 bases, leaving 9 bases of the junction unmatched. Germline loops: CDR1 KGHSY, CDR2 FQNENV. The CDR3 has 15 amino acids. CDR3 sequence: CASSQRQGNVPEAFF. The CDR3, as DNA: TGTGCCAGCAGCCAAAGACAGGGTAACGTTCCTGAAGCTTTCTTT.

This chain links TRBV19 with TRBJ1-5; 7 nucleotides align to TRBD1. With 4 bases clipped from V and 3 bases from J, the junction kept 15 bases outside the gene matches. The CDR3 is 18 amino acids. The germline CDR1 and CDR2 sequences are LNHDA and SQIVND (reference sequence). This CDR3 is CASSTLSRTGRNNQPQHF. As DNA, the CDR3 is TGTGCCAGTAGTACTCTTTCTCGGACAGGACGAAACAATCAGCCCCAGCATTTT.

CDR3 residues: CASSLQGIPGNTIYF. The CDR3 DNA sequence: TGTGCCAGCAGCTTGCAAGGGATCCCTGGAAACACCATATATTTT. The V gene is TRBV5-4, the J gene TRBJ1-3, with no clear D. CDR1 is SGHNT and CDR2 is YYREEE in the germline V gene (reference sequence). The ends were cut back, 1 base at V and 2 bases at J, with 10 bases in the middle. The length of the CDR3 is 15 residues.

This chain joins TRBV5-6 and TRBJ2-1; no firm D call. Trimming pared 4 bases from V and 7 bases from J, leaving 15 bases between. The CDR3 consists of 14 residues. Germline V CDR1 and CDR2: SGHDT, YYEEEE. CDR3 region: CASSVGIVGNEQFF. Here the CDR3 DNA reads TGTGCCAGCAGCGTGGGGATAGTAGGGAATGAGCAGTTCTTC.

The chain uses TRBV7-9 and TRBJ2-7, with TRBD2 as a possible D gene (7 bases). The V gene lost 5 bases and the J gene lost 1 base, with 18 bases spanning the gap. The CDR3 runs 16 residues. In germline, CDR1 is SEHNR, CDR2 FQNEAQ (reference sequence). In DNA form, the CDR3 reads TGTGCCAGCAGCCCACGAGGGGGAGGGCGGTCCTACGAGCAGTACTTC. Translation: CASSPRGGGRSYEQYF.